This is a list of T cell receptor beta chains from one sample in a study of cytomegalovirus exposure and HLA in healthy donors. The table came from immunoSEQ multiplex PCR; TCRdb's copy has only in-frame clones and leaves some out. This table holds 100,000 to 150,000 clones, more than 8% found once. Sequencing was carried out using PBMCs. Source of these receptors: a man aged 35 to 55 in good health and CMV-seronegative. CDR3s include the opening cysteine and the closing phenylalanine or tryptophan. A D gene is named only where the DNA matches it firmly. A clone size is listed for some rows: how often the clone was seen (once, few, many), or a class if it is expanded.

NA,TRBJ1-4,TRBV4-1,few,15,CASSRPGDTNEKLFF,TGCGCCAGCAGCCGACCGGGGGACACTAATGAAAAACTGTTTTTT
TRBD1,TRBJ2-1,TRBV29-1,few,14,CSTRQGQVTNEQFF,TGCAGCACAAGACAGGGTCAAGTTACGAATGAGCAGTTCTTC
NA,TRBJ1-2,TRBV6-6,NA,15,CASSLGAGSNYGYTF,TGTGCCAGCAGTCTAGGAGCGGGGTCTAACTATGGCTACACCTTC
NA,TRBJ1-5,TRBV6-6,many,14,CASSYSPVNQPQHF,TGTGCCAGCAGTTACTCCCCAGTCAATCAGCCCCAGCATTTT
TRBD1,TRBJ1-1,TRBV4-1,few,12,CASSQGTAEAFF,TGCGCCAGCAGCCAGGGGACAGCTGAAGCTTTCTTT
NA,TRBJ1-6,TRBV15,NA,15,CATSREPSGRTPLHF,TGTGCCACCAGCAGAGAGCCGTCGGGAAGAACACCCCTCCACTTT
TRBD2,TRBJ2-3,TRBV7-2,few,16,CASSTSSGGAIDTQYF,TGTGCCAGCAGCACCTCTAGCGGGGGGGCCATAGATACGCAGTATTTT
NA,TRBJ2-7,TRBV25-1,few,14,CASSLGGSTYEQYF,TGTGCCAGCAGCCTGGGGGGTTCTACCTACGAGCAGTACTTC
NA,TRBJ1-1,TRBV19,once,15,CASSVESGMNTEAFF,TGTGCCAGTAGTGTAGAGTCAGGGATGAACACTGAAGCTTTCTTT
NA,TRBJ1-2,TRBV5-1,few,17,CASSLNSASSANYGYTF,TGCGCCAGCAGCTTGAACTCGGCTTCTAGCGCTAACTATGGCTACACCTTC
NA,TRBJ2-2,TRBV19,few,13,CASSIKAYRGAVF,TGTGCCAGTAGTATCAAGGCCTACCGGGGAGCTGTTTTT
TRBD2,TRBJ2-5,TRBV15,few,18,CATSRDISTSGVQETQYF,TGTGCCACCAGCAGAGATATTTCGACTAGCGGGGTCCAAGAGACCCAGTACTTC
NA,TRBJ1-1,TRBV4-3,once,17,CASSQDPGIHMNTGAFF,TGCGCCAGCAGCCAAGATCCCGGGATTCACATGAACACTGGAGCTTTCTTT
TRBD1,TRBJ2-3,TRBV6-5,NA,15,CASSTTGPGGDTQYF,TGTGCCAGCAGTACGACAGGGCCAGGAGGAGATACGCAGTATTTT
TRBD2,TRBJ2-1,TRBV27,NA,16,CASSLWSGGGYNEQFF,TGTGCCAGCAGTTTATGGAGCGGGGGGGGGTACAATGAGCAGTTCTTC
TRBD1,TRBJ1-5,TRBV18,few,16,CASSPPGWTGQGPQHF,TGTGCCAGCTCACCACCGGGGTGGACAGGGCAAGGGCCCCAGCATTTT
TRBD2,TRBJ2-3,TRBV4-1,few,15,CASSHGTSGDDTQYF,TGCGCCAGCAGCCATGGGACTAGCGGAGATGATACGCAGTATTTT
TRBD2,TRBJ2-1,TRBV9,few,15,CASSVGTSILNEQFF,TGTGCCAGCAGCGTAGGGACTAGCATATTAAATGAGCAGTTCTTC
TRBD1,TRBJ1-5,TRBV10-3,NA,12,CAISGGGQPQHF,TGTGCCATCAGTGGAGGGGGCCAGCCCCAGCATTTT
TRBD1,TRBJ1-2,TRBV5-6,few,13,CASSGDSVYGYTF,TGTGCCAGCAGTGGGGACAGCGTATATGGCTACACCTTC
TRBD1,TRBJ2-7,TRBV11-1,NA,16,CASSLARQGTAYEQYF,TGTGCCAGCAGCTTAGCTAGACAGGGAACAGCCTACGAGCAGTACTTC
TRBD2,TRBJ2-2,TRBV5-1,few,17,CASSLAVAGANTGELFF,TGCGCCAGCAGCTTGGCCGTCGCGGGGGCGAACACCGGGGAGCTGTTTTTT
NA,TRBJ1-2,TRBV19,few,14,CASSIVGGPYGYTF,TGTGCCAGTAGTATTGTGGGAGGACCCTATGGCTACACCTTC
TRBD2,TRBJ2-2,TRBV7-2,few,16,CASSLVRGGGTGELFF,TGTGCCAGCAGCTTAGTGCGGGGGGGCGGCACCGGGGAGCTGTTTTTT
NA,TRBJ1-3,TRBV2,few,15,CASSDDSSSGNTIYF,TGTGCCAGCAGTGATGACAGTAGCTCTGGAAACACCATATATTTT
TRBD2,TRBJ2-3,TRBV7-6,medium-sized,14,CASSFVAGGDTQYF,TGTGCCAGCAGCTTCGTAGCGGGGGGTGATACGCAGTATTTT
NA,TRBJ2-6,TRBV6-5,NA,15,CASSSRETGANVLTF,TGTGCCAGCAGTTCGCGAGAAACTGGGGCCAACGTCCTGACTTTC
NA,TRBJ1-6,TRBV14,NA,14,CASSQGRENSPLHF,TGTGCCAGCAGCCAAGGTCGGGAGAATTCACCCCTCCACTTT
NA,TRBJ1-6,TRBV10-3,NA,13,CAGSREYNSPLHF,TGTGCCGGGAGCCGGGAGTATAATTCACCCCTCCACTTT
TRBD1,TRBJ1-5,TRBV5-6,NA,16,CASSNNRGDSNQPQHF,TGTGCCAGCAGCAACAACAGGGGGGACAGCAATCAGCCCCAGCATTTT
TRBD2,TRBJ2-3,TRBV4-3,NA,16,CASSQATSGGPDTQYF,TGCGCCAGCAGCCAGGCTACTAGCGGGGGGCCAGATACGCAGTATTTT
NA,TRBJ2-1,TRBV18,few,16,CASSPTLSGSYNEQFF,TGTGCCAGCTCACCGACCCTTAGCGGTTCCTACAATGAGCAGTTCTTC
NA,TRBJ1-1,TRBV9,NA,15,CASSEGDTGGTEAFF,TGTGCCAGCAGCGAGGGGGACACGGGGGGAACTGAAGCTTTCTTT
NA,TRBJ1-4,TRBV5-6,NA,14,CASSLGGPNEKLFF,TGTGCCAGCAGCTTAGGGGGACCTAATGAAAAACTGTTTTTT
TRBD1,TRBJ2-7,TRBV7-2,NA,14,CASSVGQGAYEQYF,TGTGCCAGCAGCGTCGGACAGGGGGCTTACGAGCAGTACTTC
TRBD1,TRBJ1-2,TRBV28,few,15,CASSLTSGTGGGYTF,TGTGCCAGCAGTCTAACCTCCGGGACAGGGGGAGGCTACACCTTC